This paragraph reports one T cell receptor beta chain. Its antigen has not been determined. Per-base quality was not reported, and no clone a single base away is much larger than it. TCR beta repertoires were profiled from peripheral blood of about a dozen young patients with multiple sclerosis to demonstrate the VDJtools post-analysis software. Multiple sclerosis patients were children and adolescents aged roughly 6 to 17 years. The record originates from a study of post-analysis software for immune sequencing data (dated by TCRdb to the mid-2010s). Some background on the complete study: Disease courses on record covered relapsing-remitting, secondary progressive and progressive-relapsing multiple sclerosis, though some patients had no subtype annotation. A subset of samples was prepared in parallel using single-end sample barcoding, then pooled and co-amplified after Illumina adapter ligation. The patient repertoires were set against 10 to 11 previously published healthy control repertoires from donors whose ages ranged from roughly 6 to 26 years.

The germline V gene encodes CDR1 SEHNR and CDR2 FQNEAQ (reference sequence). Germline trimming: 5 bases from V, 3 bases from J; junction bases outside gene matches: 12. Inclusive of the bounding cysteine and phenylalanine, the CDR3 is 16 residues long. The kept DNA is CDR3 alone, 48 bases in frame from the first base. To prepare the library, PCR was applied. The listed sequencing device is Illumina HiSeq 2500. To reduce PCR and sequencing biases, unique molecular identifiers were incorporated into the TCR beta cDNA libraries. Per 1 to 10 million input T cells, around 500,000 cDNA molecules were obtained, such that each molecule approximated one T cell. Patient libraries were prepared and sequenced with the same protocol used for the earlier healthy control dataset. Within a given batch, samples were prepared together, multiplexed and sequenced on the same HiSeq lane. The published analysis was carried out like this. Raw barcoded reads were processed with MIGEC, and single-read molecular identifier groups were discarded before consensus assembly and CDR3 extraction. Clonotype tables were post-analysed with VDJtools, and diversity was normalized by down-sampling all datasets to the smallest sample size. Repertoire overlap clustering matched CDR3 amino acid but not nucleotide sequences to correct batch-related cross-sample contamination. TCRdb trimmed public reads at Q25 via fastp, called clones via MiXCR and kept in-frame beta chains. Rows merge per CDR3 protein into single entries with the most common DNA and genes. The V and J calls were not made by the authors but by TCRdb's processing. Here the sample has 750,000 to 950,000 distinct CDR3 sequences; 35% to 55% occur a single time. Roughly 5% of the sample belongs to the ten largest clones.

Beyond this particular receptor, the publication reports: The multiple sclerosis patient group was slightly younger than the control group. Multiple sclerosis patients had significantly lower normalized Chao1 diversity than controls, a result that suggests substantial peripheral T-cell clonal expansion. Direct clustering with F measure showed strong co-clustering of samples prepared in the same batch, prompting a batch-effect correction. Significantly higher frequencies in patients than in controls were found for several TRBV segments, including TRBV5-6, TRBV5-1 and TRBV20-1.

This sequence originates from a girl aged 10 to 17 with multiple sclerosis. The material sequenced was blood. The rearranged chain carries TRBV7-9 and TRBJ1-2; a stretch of 7 junction bases matches TRBD1. The CDR3 region: CASSTNSRDRYYGYTF. The DNA sequence follows: TGTGCCAGCAGCACCAACTCCCGGGACAGATACTATGGCTACACCTTC.